This entry lists 14 T cell receptor beta chains sequenced from one sample in a study of T cell clonality in common variable immunodeficiency. Findings and caveats of the study: Common variable immunodeficiency TCR beta sequences reportedly had fewer deletions and N-nucleotide insertions.

Method: immunoSEQ multiplex PCR; TCRdb's copy keeps in-frame clones and lacks some. The profile covers about 42,000 clones, none occurring a single time. Their cognate antigens are unknown. Source material: peripheral blood mononuclear cells. Receptors were obtained from a human donor with common variable immunodeficiency.

As regards this clone: Read data end 3 residues before the CDR3 end; the end is taken from the germline J gene. The chain uses TRBV6-1 and TRBJ1-5; TRBD1 is a possible D gene (5 bases). The germline V and J ends were trimmed by 4 bases and 5 bases, with 6 bases remaining between them. Germline assignment: CDR1 MNHNS and CDR2 SASEGT. This CDR3 is built from 12 residues. The CDR3 DNA, read in part, is TGTGCCAGCAGTGGGGGCGATCAGCCC. Its protein product is CASSGGDQP. The whole CDR3 protein reads CASSGGDQPQHF.

This clone appeared many times. The missing CDR3 end, 3 residues past where the read stops, is filled in from the germline J gene. The chain uses TRBV5-1 and TRBJ1-1, with D possibly being TRBD1 (5 bases). Trimming stripped 3 bases from V and 0 bases from J, with 12 bases between. The CDR3 contains 15 residues. Germline assignment: CDR1 SGHRS and CDR2 YFSETQ. Here the CDR3 reads CASSSPGGVNTEAFF. Incomplete CDR3 DNA: TGCGCCAGCAGCTCGCCGGGGGGGGTGAACACTGAA.

This clone was counted at least ten times. Sequencing ends 3 residues short of the CDR3 end; the germline J gene provides the rest. The genes are TRBV6-1 and TRBJ1-1; 8 positions match TRBD1. Trimming took 4 bases from V and 7 from J; bases not matched to a gene: 5. The length of the CDR3 is 13 residues. Per the germline V gene, CDR1 is MNHNS and CDR2 is SASEGT. The sequenced CDR3 bases are TGTGCCAGCAGTGTAGGGACAGGCCATGAA. It specifies CASSVGTGHE. The whole CDR3 region reads CASSVGTGHEAFF.

This clone was picked up a small number of times. The read terminates 3 residues ahead of where the CDR3 ends, so the germline J gene completes it. This chain uses TRBV2 with TRBJ2-3; D is perhaps TRBD1 (5 bases). Germline assignment: CDR1 SNHLY and CDR2 FYNNEI. Trimming took 5 bases from V and 2 from J, leaving 14 bases between them. CDR3 length: 15 residues. The part of the CDR3 DNA that was read is TGTGCCAGCAGTAAAAACGCAGGGTACACAGATACG. Protein: CASSKNAGYTDT. From start to end, the CDR3 is CASSKNAGYTDTQYF.

This clone was found many times. The read stops 3 residues short of the end of the CDR3; the missing end is completed from the germline J gene. This chain connects TRBV19 to TRBJ2-1; 7 positions agree with TRBD1. Germline V gene lookup returns CDR1 LNHDA and CDR2 SQIVND (reference sequence). The trim removed 6 bases at V and 8 bases at J, leaving 10 bases unmatched. There are 14 residues in the CDR3. The CDR3 is CASRKTGSWDEQFF. The sequenced part of the CDR3 DNA is TGTGCCAGTAGGAAGACAGGGTCTTGGGATGAG.

This clone was observed many times. The sequenced fragment ends 3 residues before the CDR3 boundary, so the rest is inferred from the germline J gene. This rearrangement joins TRBV19 to TRBJ2-6, with D maybe TRBD1 (5 bases). The germline CDR1 and CDR2 sequences are LNHDA and SQIVND (reference sequence). V was cut by 5 bases and J by 2 bases, with 10 bases left in between. The CDR3 length is 15 residues. CDR3 sequence: CASSQSRAGANVLTF. CDR3 DNA (partial): TGTGCCAGTAGTCAATCCAGGGCTGGGGCCAACGTC.

In this sample, this clone turned up many times. The CDR3 end is not reached by the read, which stops 3 residues before it; the germline J gene fills it in. The rearrangement links TRBV6-2 or TRBV6-3 to TRBJ1-1; TRBD1 agrees at 8 bases. The CDR3 loop spans 13 amino acids. Germline V lookup: CDR1 MNHEY, CDR2 SVGEGT. V trimming: 7 bases; J trimming: 5 bases; junction bases outside the gene matches: 6. The CDR3 spells CASTGTGRTEAFF. The DNA read from the CDR3 is TGTGCCAGCACCGGGACAGGAAGGACTGAA.

At least ten counts were recorded for this clone. Read sequence stops 3 residues before the CDR3 end, and the germline J gene provides the missing end. This sequence joins TRBV20-1 and TRBJ2-6; tentatively, D is TRBD1 or TRBD2 (6 bases each). The CDR3 runs 14 residues. V lost 6 bases and J lost 1, with 10 bases in between. Germline CDR1 reads DFQATT; CDR2 reads SNEGSKA (reference sequence). The CDR3 region is CSAGGGSGANVLTF. The CDR3 DNA, read in part, is TGCAGTGCCGGAGGGGGTTCTGGGGCCAACGTC.

About this clone: The missing CDR3 end, 3 residues past where the read stops, is filled in from the germline J gene. The rearrangement uses TRBV11-2 and TRBJ1-2, with TRBD1 matching over 10 bases. The length of the CDR3 is 15 residues. In germline, CDR1 is SGHAT, CDR2 FQNNGV. CDR3 in amino acids: CASSSSSGTGVGYTF. The covered CDR3 bases are TGTGCCAGCAGCTCTTCCTCCGGGACAGGGGTCGGC.

This clone turned up a few times. The read ends 3 residues shy of where the CDR3 ends; the end is completed using the germline J gene. This chain joins TRBV7-6 and TRBJ1-3; 7 positions agree with TRBD1. The V gene's germline CDR1 is SGHVS and CDR2 FNYEAQ. V lost 5 bases, J lost 3 bases, and 4 bases stayed unmatched. The CDR3 is made up of 14 amino acids. The part of the CDR3 DNA that was read is TGTGCCAGCAGCCTATCAGGGGGTGGAAACACC. It yields the protein CASSLSGGGNT. The full CDR3 reads CASSLSGGGNTIYF.

This clone came up many times. The read falls 3 residues short of the CDR3 end, and the missing part is taken from the germline J gene. The chain joins TRBV6-2 or TRBV6-3 to TRBJ1-5, with unresolved D. This CDR3 has 15 residues. V was shortened by 0 bases and J by 0 bases, with 6 bases between the two germline ends. The germline CDR1 and CDR2 sequences are MNHEY and SVGEGT. CDR3 residues: CASSYSYSSNQPQHF. The CDR3 bases that were read are TGTGCCAGCAGTTACTCTTACAGTAGCAATCAGCCC.

Details on this clone: The sequence runs out 3 residues before the end of the CDR3; the remainder is reconstructed from the germline J gene. The gene calls are TRBV29-1 and TRBJ2-7; possible D gene TRBD2, 7 bases. V lost 6 bases, J lost 2 bases, and 23 bases lay in between. The germline gives CDR1 SQVTM, CDR2 ANQGSEA. This CDR3 is 16 amino acids long. CDR3 in amino acids: CSVAGGRWGPTYEQYF. The part of the CDR3 DNA that was read is TGCAGCGTAGCCGGGGGGAGATGGGGGCCCACCTACGAG.

This clone was counted many times. Sequencing ends 3 residues short of the CDR3 end; the germline J gene provides the rest. V gene TRBV30 combines with J gene TRBJ1-2; 7 bases line up with TRBD1. Germline assignment: CDR1 GTSNPN and CDR2 SVGIG (reference sequence). CDR3 length: 13 amino acids. V was clipped by 2 bases and J by 5 bases; unmatched bases: 5. CDR3 residues: CAWSQNRGYGYTF. CDR3 bases read: TGTGCCTGGAGTCAGAACAGGGGATATGGC.

This clone was seen ten or more times. The read ends 3 residues early relative to the CDR3; the germline J gene fills the gap. V and J are TRBV19 and TRBJ2-3; TRBD1 aligns across 7 bases. Germline V gene lookup returns CDR1 LNHDA and CDR2 SQIVND (reference sequence). The CDR3 is 14 residues long. Trimming removed 0 bases from V and 6 bases from J; junction bases left unmatched: 3. CDR3 residues: CASSIEQGTDTQYF. The part of the CDR3 DNA that was read is TGTGCCAGTAGTATAGAACAGGGGACGGATACG.